This is a list of T cell receptor beta chains from one sample in a study of T cell changes during pregnancy in multiple sclerosis. Repertoires were generated with immunoSEQ multiplex PCR, while TCRdb's copy carries only in-frame clones and drops some. The data hold 80,000 to 95,000 clones, with over 90% observed a single time. This material consisted of peripheral blood, taken in the second trimester of pregnancy. The receptors come from a female donor with multiple sclerosis, enrolled in a pregnancy study. Each CDR3 is given without its conserved first and last residue. The order of the fields is D gene, V gene, CDR3 protein. The D gene is left open where the match is weak.

d_gene: TRBD2; v_gene: TRBV4-3; CDR3aa: ASSQDGTGGSFGEQY
d_gene: -; v_gene: TRBV6-1; CDR3aa: ASRRQPSNEKLF
d_gene: -; v_gene: TRBV27; CDR3aa: ASRTGGSTSEAF
d_gene: TRBD1; v_gene: TRBV27; CDR3aa: ASSPGTANTEAF
d_gene: -; v_gene: TRBV19; CDR3aa: ASSISLQSGYT
d_gene: -; v_gene: TRBV18; CDR3aa: ASSPSEVNQPQH
d_gene: -; v_gene: TRBV28; CDR3aa: ASSPTYSYEQY
d_gene: -; v_gene: TRBV29-1; CDR3aa: SADSYTYNEQF
d_gene: TRBD2; v_gene: TRBV7-9; CDR3aa: ASSTPGGDLPYEQY
d_gene: TRBD1; v_gene: TRBV6-1; CDR3aa: ASSDTGVWDEQF
d_gene: -; v_gene: TRBV13; CDR3aa: ASSLGHGSHGELF
d_gene: TRBD2; v_gene: TRBV27; CDR3aa: ASSLLMWRESRTDTQY
d_gene: TRBD1; v_gene: TRBV4-1; CDR3aa: ASSRQGADEKLF
d_gene: -; v_gene: TRBV5-6; CDR3aa: ASSLTGRYDGYT
d_gene: TRBD1; v_gene: TRBV4-1; CDR3aa: ASSQVQGALEQY
d_gene: TRBD1; v_gene: TRBV5-4; CDR3aa: ASSLPQGAAKNIQY